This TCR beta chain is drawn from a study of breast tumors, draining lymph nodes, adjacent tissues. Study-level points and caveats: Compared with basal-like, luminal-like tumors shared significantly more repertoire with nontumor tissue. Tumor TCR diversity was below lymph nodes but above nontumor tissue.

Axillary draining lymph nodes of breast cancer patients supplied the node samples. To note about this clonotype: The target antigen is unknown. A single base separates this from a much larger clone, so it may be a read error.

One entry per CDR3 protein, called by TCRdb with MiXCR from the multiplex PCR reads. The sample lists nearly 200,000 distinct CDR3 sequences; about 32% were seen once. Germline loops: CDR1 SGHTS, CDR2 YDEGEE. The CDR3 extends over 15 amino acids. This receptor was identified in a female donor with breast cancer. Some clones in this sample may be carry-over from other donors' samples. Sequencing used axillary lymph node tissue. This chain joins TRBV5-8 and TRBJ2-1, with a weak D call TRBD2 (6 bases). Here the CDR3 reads CASSLGGALDNEQFF. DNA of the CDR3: TGCGCCAGCAGCTTGGGCGGGGCGCTCGACAATGAGCAGTTCTTC.